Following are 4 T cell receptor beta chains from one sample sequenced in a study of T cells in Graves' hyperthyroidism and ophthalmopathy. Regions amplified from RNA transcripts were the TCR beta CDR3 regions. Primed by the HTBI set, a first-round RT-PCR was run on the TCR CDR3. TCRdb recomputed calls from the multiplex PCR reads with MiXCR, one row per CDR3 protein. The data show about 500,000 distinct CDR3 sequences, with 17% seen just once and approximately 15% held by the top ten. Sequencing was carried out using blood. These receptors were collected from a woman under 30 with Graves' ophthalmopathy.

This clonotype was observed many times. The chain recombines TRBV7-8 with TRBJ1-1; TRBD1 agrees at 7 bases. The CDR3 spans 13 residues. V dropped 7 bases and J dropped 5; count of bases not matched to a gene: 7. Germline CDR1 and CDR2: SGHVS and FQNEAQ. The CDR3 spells CASNQDRVTEAFF. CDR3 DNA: TGTGCCAGCAACCAAGACAGGGTGACTGAAGCTTTCTTT.

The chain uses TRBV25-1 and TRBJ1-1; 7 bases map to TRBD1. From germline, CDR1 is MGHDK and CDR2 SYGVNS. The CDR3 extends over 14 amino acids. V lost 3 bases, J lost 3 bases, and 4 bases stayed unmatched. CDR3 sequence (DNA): TGTGCCAGCAGTGACGACAGGGCGTACACTGAAGCTTTCTTT. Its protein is CASSDDRAYTEAFF.

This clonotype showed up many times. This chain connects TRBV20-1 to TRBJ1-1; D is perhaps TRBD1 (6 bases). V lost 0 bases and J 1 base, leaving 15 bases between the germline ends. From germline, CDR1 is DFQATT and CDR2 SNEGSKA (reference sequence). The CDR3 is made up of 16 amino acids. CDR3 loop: CSARDRTDPPNTEAFF. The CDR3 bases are TGCAGTGCTAGAGATCGGACAGACCCGCCGAACACTGAAGCTTTCTTT.

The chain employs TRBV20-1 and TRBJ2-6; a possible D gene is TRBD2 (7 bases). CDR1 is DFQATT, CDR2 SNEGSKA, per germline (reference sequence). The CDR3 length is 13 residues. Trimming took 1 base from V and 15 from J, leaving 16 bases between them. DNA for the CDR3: TGCAGTGCTAGAGGGGGGGGGCCAACGGGCCTGACTTTC. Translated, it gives CSARGGGPTGLTF.